This is a list of T cell receptor beta chains from one sample in a study of T cells after yellow fever vaccination. TCRdb analysed the 5' RACE reads with MiXCR anew, one entry per CDR3 protein. The repertoire holds about 580,000 distinct CDR3 sequences, with 17% as singletons. The sample was PBMCs, taken 5 to 6 days after the first yellow fever vaccination. These receptors all come from a man between 18 and 29 years old who received the YFV17D yellow fever vaccine. Both conserved end residues are part of each CDR3. A D gene is named only where the DNA matches it firmly. Part of the rows lack a size; the others show once, few, many or a class for expanded clones.

TGCGCCAGCAGCTTGGGTGTCGGGGGTCCACAAGAGACCCAGTACTTC CASSLGVGGPQETQYF TRBV5-1 . . TRBJ2-5
TGTGCCACCAGCAGAGATTTTAGTGGAGCGGGGGAGGGAGAGACCCAGTACTTC CATSRDFSGAGEGETQYF TRBV15 TRBD2 . TRBJ2-5
TGTGCCAGCATCCATTCTGGGGCCAACGTCCTGACTTTC CASIHSGANVLTF TRBV7-9 . . TRBJ2-6
TGTGCCAGCAGCTTAACCTTAGGGCGTCAGCCCCAGCATTTT CASSLTLGRQPQHF TRBV7-8 . few TRBJ1-5
TGCAGTGCTAGAGACCCGGGACGGGATAACTATGGCTACACCTTC CSARDPGRDNYGYTF TRBV20-1 . . TRBJ1-2
TGTGCCAGCAGCTGGGGGCCCACCCGGGGCACAGATACGCAGTATTTT CASSWGPTRGTDTQYF TRBV7-2 . few TRBJ2-3
TGTGCCAGCAAGGGGGTAGCGGGGGGTCAAGAGACCCAGTACTTC CASKGVAGGQETQYF TRBV7-6 TRBD2 . TRBJ2-5
TGTGCCAGCAAGACCCAGGGGGCTGCCGGGGAGCTGTTTTTT CASKTQGAAGELFF TRBV2 TRBD1 few TRBJ2-2
TGTGCCAGTGGGGACAGGGGCCCTACAGATACGCAGTATTTT CASGDRGPTDTQYF TRBV25-1 TRBD1 few TRBJ2-3
TGTGCCAGCAGCTTAGCGTTGAGGGGGGGAGCAAATGAGCAGTTCTTC CASSLALRGGANEQFF TRBV7-2 . many TRBJ2-1
TGTGCCAGCAGTTACGTGGCAGGCGAGAATTCACCCCTCCACTTT CASSYVAGENSPLHF TRBV6-5 . many TRBJ1-6
TGTGCCAGCAGTTACTCTCCAGGGGGCAACGAGCAGTACTTC CASSYSPGGNEQYF TRBV6-5 TRBD1 . TRBJ2-7
TGTGCCAGCAGTACAACTAGCGGGCCCTACAATGAGCAGTTCTTC CASSTTSGPYNEQFF TRBV12-3/TRBV12-4 TRBD2 few TRBJ2-1
TGTGCCAGCAGCTCCGGGACTAGCGGAGCTACAGATACGCAGTATTTT CASSSGTSGATDTQYF TRBV7-9 TRBD2 few TRBJ2-3
TGTGCCAGCAGCACAAGGGGGGGGACGGAAGAGACCCAGTACTTC CASSTRGGTEETQYF TRBV7-8 . few TRBJ2-5
TGCGCCAGCAGCTTAGCAGGGGGTCTACGCACAGATACGCAGTATTTT CASSLAGGLRTDTQYF TRBV5-1 TRBD1 few TRBJ2-3
TGTGCCAGCAGCTTCGGGGCGTCGAATACGCAGTATTTT CASSFGASNTQYF TRBV6-2/TRBV6-3 . few TRBJ2-3
TGTGCCAGCAGTCAGACCGGGACAGGGGCCTACAATGAGCAGTTCTTC CASSQTGTGAYNEQFF TRBV9 TRBD1 few TRBJ2-1
TGTGCCAGCAGCCCCGCCATTGACAGCTCTGGAAACACCATATATTTT CASSPAIDSSGNTIYF TRBV3-1 . few TRBJ1-3
TGCGCCAGCAGCTTGTCACTAGCGGGGGCCGATGAGCAGTTCTTC CASSLSLAGADEQFF TRBV5-1 TRBD2 . TRBJ2-1
TGTGCCAGCAGCCAAGAACGTCCCTATACGCAGTATTTT CASSQERPYTQYF TRBV4-2 . many TRBJ2-3
TGCGCCAGCAGCCAGGGAGACAATCAGCCCCAGCATTTT CASSQGDNQPQHF TRBV5-1 . . TRBJ1-5
TGTGCCAGCAGCCGACGACCTACAGGGGAGGATGGCTACACCTTC CASSRRPTGEDGYTF TRBV5-4 TRBD1 . TRBJ1-2
TGTGCCAGCAGTTCCTCCCGCCGGACAGCAATATACGAGCAGTACTTC CASSSSRRTAIYEQYF TRBV12-3/TRBV12-4 . . TRBJ2-7
TGTGCCAGCAGCAAAGGGACAGCCCCCAATCAGCCCCAGCATTTT CASSKGTAPNQPQHF TRBV3-1 TRBD1 few TRBJ1-5
TGTGCCAGCAGCTCCAAAGAAGCAAATCGGGACAAGAGCACAGATACGCAGTATTTT CASSSKEANRDKSTDTQYF TRBV7-3 . . TRBJ2-3
TGTGCCATCAGTGACAGGGCCCCCTACTTTAACACCGGGGAGCTGTTTTTT CAISDRAPYFNTGELFF TRBV10-3 . . TRBJ2-2
TGTGCCAGCCCCAGGGATACGCAGTATTTT CASPRDTQYF TRBV21-1 . few TRBJ2-3
TGCGCCAGCAGCCAACCGACTAGCGGGGCCTACGAGCAGTACTTC CASSQPTSGAYEQYF TRBV4-1 TRBD2 few TRBJ2-7
TGCGCCAGCAGTCGGGACTTGATTCAGCCCCAGCATTTT CASSRDLIQPQHF TRBV5-1 . . TRBJ1-5
TGTGCCACCAGTGATTTGCACTGGAGCTCCTACAATGAGCAGTTCTTC CATSDLHWSSYNEQFF TRBV24-1 . few TRBJ2-1
TGTGCCAGCAGTTACGGGGACTTAGAGCAGTTCTTC CASSYGDLEQFF TRBV6-5 . . TRBJ2-1
TGCGCCAGCAGTCGCGGGACTAGCATCCACAATGAGCAGTTCTTC CASSRGTSIHNEQFF TRBV5-1 TRBD2 . TRBJ2-1
TGTGCCAGCAGAAAGGACACCTACGAGCAGTACTTC CASRKDTYEQYF TRBV6-5 . . TRBJ2-7
TGTGCCAGCAGCCTACCGGGGAGTCCTGGGGCCAACGTCCTGACTTTC CASSLPGSPGANVLTF TRBV7-8 . . TRBJ2-6
TGTGCCTGGAGGCCGGGGCAGTTGAACACTGAAGCTTTCTTT CAWRPGQLNTEAFF TRBV30 . . TRBJ1-1
. CASSSSGQGQYSNQPQHF TRBV6-2/TRBV6-3 . . TRBJ1-5
TGCGCCAGCAGCTTGGCATCGGGGGGCCAGGGTTTAGGTGAAGCTTTCTTT CASSLASGGQGLGEAFF TRBV5-1 . . TRBJ1-1
TGTGCCAGCAGTTACACCAGGGGTTTTTGGGGCAATGAGCAGTTCTTC CASSYTRGFWGNEQFF TRBV6-5 . . TRBJ2-1
TGTGCCAGCAGCGTAGCTCTGAGCGGGGATTATGGCTACACCTTC CASSVALSGDYGYTF TRBV9 . few TRBJ1-2
TGTGCCAGCAGCCAAGGTCAGCGCGTTTGGGGAGCTTTCTTT CASSQGQRVWGAFF TRBV3-1 . . TRBJ1-1
TGTGCCAGCAGCTTATACGGACTAGCTACCACAGATACGCAGTATTTT CASSLYGLATTDTQYF TRBV9 TRBD2 . TRBJ2-3
TGCGCCAGCAGCTTCTCTTTAGGGCTCGCCGGGGCCAACGTCCTGACTTTC CASSFSLGLAGANVLTF TRBV5-1 . . TRBJ2-6
TGTGCCAGCCCGCGCTCGCCAGGGGCCGCCTATGGCTACACCTTC CASPRSPGAAYGYTF TRBV21-1 . many TRBJ1-2
TGTGCCAGCAGTTACTGGGCTCGGGCGAACACTGAAGCTTTCTTT CASSYWARANTEAFF TRBV6-5 . few TRBJ1-1
TGTGCCAGCAGTGCTGGGGGCAGGCTTTTCAATGAGCAGTTCTTC CASSAGGRLFNEQFF TRBV6-1 . . TRBJ2-1
TGTGCCAGCAGTGATACAGGGAGGGAGCAGTTCTTC CASSDTGREQFF TRBV27 . few TRBJ2-1
TGTGCCAGCAGCTACGATCAGAATAACTATGGCTACACCTTC CASSYDQNNYGYTF TRBV7-2 . . TRBJ1-2
TGTGCCACCGGACAGGCAATGAACACTGAAGCTTTCTTT CATGQAMNTEAFF TRBV10-3 TRBD1 . TRBJ1-1
TGTGCCAGCAGCCTACTCGATATGAACACTGAAGCTTTCTTT CASSLLDMNTEAFF TRBV7-2 . . TRBJ1-1
TGCAGTGCTAGAGATTGGCACAGGCCCTCCTACAATGAGCAGTTCTTC CSARDWHRPSYNEQFF TRBV20-1 . . TRBJ2-1
TGTGCCAGCAGTTATACAGCCCCGCTCTACAATGAGCAGTTCTTC CASSYTAPLYNEQFF TRBV27 . few TRBJ2-1
TGTGCCACCAGTGTGCCGGCCGGTACGCAGTATTTT CATSVPAGTQYF TRBV24-1 . . TRBJ2-3